Below are 28 T cell receptor beta chains sequenced from a single sample in a study of graft-versus-host responses after intestinal transplantation. This table comes from immunoSEQ multiplex PCR, and its TCRdb copy is limited to in-frame clones, with some not included. The sample has about 86,000 clones, more than 85% seen once. Their antigens remain unidentified. Source: unstimulated CD8+ T cells sorted from spleen or lymph node cells, taken before intestinal transplant. These receptors all come from a human donor who received an intestinal transplant.

This chain joins TRBV19 and TRBJ2-5, with TRBD1 matching over 8 bases. The J call could be wrong; TRBJ2-7 is a better fit for the DNA end. The CDR3 loop spans 18 amino acids. Germline loops: CDR1 LNHDA, CDR2 SQIVND (reference sequence). The CDR3 DNA sequence: TGTGCCAGTACCTTCCTCGGTAGAACCGGGACAGGCCCCTACGAGCAGTACTTC. Encoded protein: CASTFLGRTGTGPYEQYF.

V is TRBV11-2 and J is TRBJ2-7; D uncertain. Trimming took off 0 bases at V and 1 base at J, with 7 bases between the two ends. CDR3 length equals 14 residues. Germline values: CDR1 SGHAT, CDR2 FQNNGV. CDR3 residues: CASSLEFVSYEQYF. The CDR3 region has the DNA TGTGCCAGCAGCTTAGAGTTCGTTTCCTACGAGCAGTACTTC.

This chain joins TRBV4-1 and TRBJ2-7, with 7 positions matching TRBD1. Germline V lookup: CDR1 MGHRA, CDR2 YSYEKL. CDR3 length: 15 residues. The V segment lost 0 bases and the J segment 3 bases; nucleotides outside the gene matches: 5. The CDR3: CASSQDWPGGYEQYF. The CDR3 region has the DNA TGCGCCAGCAGCCAAGATTGGCCAGGGGGCTACGAGCAGTACTTC.

This clone came up once. The genes are TRBV19 and TRBJ1-2; D gene uncertain. Germline-derived CDR1 and CDR2 are LNHDA and SQIVND (reference sequence). The CDR3 contains 14 residues. The V and J ends lost 7 bases and 0 bases respectively, with 12 bases between them. The CDR3 protein is CASTPLGANYGYTF. The CDR3 nucleotides read TGTGCCAGTACCCCGTTGGGAGCTAACTATGGCTACACCTTC.

The CDR3 sequence is CASSPGFFTEAFF. The CDR3 nucleotides are TGTGCCAGCAGTCCAGGGTTTTTCACTGAAGCTTTCTTT. The rearrangement joins TRBV25-1 to TRBJ1-1, with a weak D call TRBD1 (5 bases). Per germline, CDR1 MGHDK and CDR2 SYGVNS. The CDR3 length is 13 residues. V was pared by 5 bases and J by 4 bases, with 11 bases between. The variable domain in full, completed from reference TRBV25-1 and TRBJ1-1, reads EADIYQTPRYLVIGTGKKITLECSQTMGHDKMYWYQQDPGMELHLIHYSYGVNSTEKGDLSSESTVSRIRTEHFPLTLESARPSHTSQYLCASSPGFFTEAFFGQGTRLTVV.

The rearrangement links TRBV7-9 to TRBJ1-2; the D gene is possibly TRBD1 (6 bases). V lost 6 bases to trimming and J lost 2 bases, with 16 bases between them. The CDR3 is made up of 15 amino acids. The germline V gene encodes CDR1 SEHNR and CDR2 FQNEAQ (reference sequence). CDR3 region: CASSWDTQRNYGYTF. CDR3 nucleotides: TGTGCCAGCAGTTGGGACACCCAACGGAACTATGGCTACACCTTC.

Details on this clone: Other DNA sequences in the sample encode the same CDR3. The rearrangement uses TRBV27 and TRBJ2-7; TRBD1 might be the D (6 bases). CDR3 length equals 13 residues. Germline assignment: CDR1 MNHEY and CDR2 SMNVEV (reference sequence). V was clipped by 5 bases and J by 0 bases, with 8 bases between them. DNA of the CDR3: TGTGCCAGCAGTCTACAGGGCTCCTACGAGCAGTACTTC. It yields the protein CASSLQGSYEQYF.

This chain links TRBV5-1 with TRBJ1-1; no firm D call. Per the germline V gene, CDR1 is SGHRS and CDR2 is YFSETQ. V shed 2 bases and J shed 3 bases, with 8 bases lying between them. This CDR3 is built from 13 residues. The CDR3 DNA is TGCGCCAGCAGCTTTTACGGGGACACTGAAGCTTTCTTT. This translates into CASSFYGDTEAFF.

This chain uses TRBV28 with TRBJ1-1; maybe TRBD1 (5 bases). Germline V gene lookup returns CDR1 MDHEN and CDR2 SYDVKM. This CDR3 has 18 amino acids. Between the trimmed V and J ends, which lost 2 bases and 0 bases, there was a span of 19 bases. The CDR3: CASSLIIPTATLNTEAFF. Written as DNA, the CDR3 is TGTGCCAGCAGTTTAATTATTCCGACAGCCACGCTGAACACTGAAGCTTTCTTT.

The chain uses TRBV11-2 and TRBJ1-1, with D perhaps matching TRBD1 (5 bases). There are 14 residues in the CDR3. The V gene's germline CDR1 is SGHAT and CDR2 FQNNGV. V lost 4 bases, J lost 1 base, and 10 bases lay in between. The CDR3 here is CASSYWGENTEAFF. CDR3 DNA sequence: TGTGCCAGCAGCTACTGGGGGGAGAACACTGAAGCTTTCTTT. The full variable domain, its missing parts supplied by reference TRBV11-2 and TRBJ1-1, is EAGVAQSPRYKIIEKRQSVAFWCNPISGHATLYWYQQILGQGPKLLIQFQNNGVVDDSQLPKDRFSAERLKGVDSTLKIQPAKLEDSAVYLCASSYWGENTEAFFGQGTRLTVV.

The V call is TRBV13, the J call TRBJ2-2; D not resolved. This CDR3 is built from 12 residues. Per the germline V gene, CDR1 is PRHDT and CDR2 is FYEKMQ (reference sequence). V was pared by 6 bases and J by 5 bases, with 7 bases between. CDR3 amino acids: CASRSVTGELFF. DNA for the CDR3: TGTGCCAGCAGATCTGTAACCGGGGAGCTGTTTTTT.

The chain has TRBV13 and TRBJ1-5; 8 nucleotides line up with TRBD1. Trimming at V came to 5 bases and at J to 0 bases, leaving 6 bases not matched to a gene. The CDR3 length is 16 residues. The germline gives CDR1 PRHDT, CDR2 FYEKMQ (reference sequence). The DNA of the CDR3 is TGTGCCAGCAGCACCCGGACAGGGAATAGCAATCAGCCCCAGCATTTT. It is translated as CASSTRTGNSNQPQHF.

The V call is TRBV19, the J call TRBJ2-1; the match to TRBD2 covers 11 bases. V was pared by 3 bases and J by 3 bases, with 1 base of the junction left unmatched. From germline, CDR1 is LNHDA and CDR2 SQIVND (reference sequence). The CDR3 is 15 residues long. This CDR3 reads CASSMGTSGYNEQFF. In DNA, the CDR3 is TGTGCCAGTAGTATGGGGACTAGCGGCTACAATGAGCAGTTCTTC.

In this sample, this clone turned up once. The chain recombines TRBV15 with TRBJ1-3; D is unclear. The V gene lost 0 bases and the J gene lost 0 bases, with 6 bases spanning the gap. Germline assignment: CDR1 LNHNV and CDR2 YYDKDF (reference sequence). The CDR3 loop spans 15 amino acids. Here the CDR3 reads CATSRDEVSGNTIYF. The CDR3 DNA reads as TGTGCCACCAGCAGAGACGAGGTCTCTGGAAACACCATATATTTT.

This clone was seen just once. The CDR3 bases are TGTGCCAGCAGCTGGGAGTCCAACTCTCCCTACGAGCAGTACTTC. As protein: CASSWESNSPYEQYF. The rearrangement uses TRBV5-4 and TRBJ2-7; a weak D match, TRBD2 (5 bases). Germline V CDR1 and CDR2: SGHNT, YYREEE (reference sequence). Trimming removed 3 bases from V and 2 bases from J, with 15 bases in between. This CDR3 comprises 15 residues.

This CDR3 reads CASSEPKRPEETQYF. The CDR3 region has the DNA TGCGCCAGCAGTGAGCCGAAGCGGCCGGAAGAGACCCAGTACTTC. V gene TRBV10-2 combines with J gene TRBJ2-5; tentatively, D is TRBD2 (5 bases). The CDR3 extends over 15 amino acids. Trimming took 2 bases from V and 3 from J, leaving 13 bases between them. CDR1 and CDR2 from the germline V gene are WSHSY and SAAADI.

The chain carries TRBV10-3 and TRBJ2-5; no reliable D call. The CDR3 is made up of 15 amino acids. With 0 bases removed from V and 3 bases from J, the gap between germline ends came to 11 bases. Germline V gene lookup returns CDR1 ENHRY and CDR2 SYGVKD. The CDR3 protein is CAISESSSVEETQYF. In nucleotides, the CDR3 is TGTGCCATCAGTGAGTCGAGCTCGGTTGAAGAGACCCAGTACTTC.

This rearrangement joins TRBV7-6 to TRBJ2-7; D is perhaps TRBD2 (6 bases). V was shortened by 5 bases and J by 2 bases, with 19 bases between the two germline ends. Germline-derived CDR1 and CDR2 are SGHVS and FNYEAQ. This CDR3 has 16 residues. In DNA form, the CDR3 reads TGTGCCAGCAGCCCAGGGACTTCGCTGGGGACCTACGAGCAGTACTTC. This codes for CASSPGTSLGTYEQYF.

The chain has TRBV7-6 and TRBJ2-3; 8 nucleotides agree with TRBD2. Losses at the gene ends were 5 bases for V and 0 bases for J; bases not matched to a gene: 4. CDR1 is SGHVS and CDR2 is FNYEAQ in the germline V gene. The CDR3 consists of 15 residues. The CDR3 protein is CASSPGGASTDTQYF. The CDR3 DNA follows: TGTGCCAGCAGCCCCGGGGGGGCTAGCACAGATACGCAGTATTTT. Looking up the rest from reference TRBV7-6 and TRBJ2-3 gives the full variable domain: GAGVSQSPRYKVTKRGQDVALRCDPISGHVSLYWYRQALGQGPEFLTYFNYEAQQDKSGLPNDRFSAERPEGSISTLTIQRTEQRDSAMYRCASSPGGASTDTQYFGPGTRLTVL.

The J gene is TRBJ2-1, the V gene TRBV27; TRBD1 matches at 7 bases. This CDR3 has 17 amino acids. Germline CDR1 is MNHEY and CDR2 is SMNVEV (reference sequence). V lost 5 bases and J lost 0; bases outside the gene matches: 10. The CDR3 DNA follows: TGTGCCAGCAGTATTACTGGACAGGCTATCTCCTACAATGAGCAGTTCTTC. It translates to CASSITGQAISYNEQFF.

The V call is TRBV30, the J call TRBJ2-1; D might be TRBD1 (5 bases). V was pared by 4 bases and J by 4 bases, with 11 bases between. This CDR3 spans 13 amino acids. Germline loops: CDR1 GTSNPN, CDR2 SVGIG (reference sequence). The CDR3 DNA follows: TGTGCCTGGACCCTGGGGCCGTACAATGAGCAGTTCTTC. This sequence encodes CAWTLGPYNEQFF.

The rearrangement uses TRBV14 and TRBJ2-3; D is unresolved. From germline, CDR1 is SGHDN and CDR2 FVKESK. The CDR3 spans 16 residues. Deletions cut 4 bases from V and 2 bases from J, with 16 bases between. CDR3 bases: TGTGCCAGCAGCCCCTTAGAAGAGGTTGCCACAGATACGCAGTATTTT. Translated, it gives CASSPLEEVATDTQYF.

The V and J genes are TRBV6-1 and TRBJ2-7; no firm D call. The V gene's germline CDR1 is MNHNS and CDR2 SASEGT. Trimming pared 6 bases from V and 6 bases from J, leaving 9 bases between. The CDR3 consists of 11 residues. CDR3 in DNA: TGTGCCAGCAGCCACGGCGGCGAGCAGTACTTC. It codes for CASSHGGEQYF.

The chain has TRBV7-6 and TRBJ2-7, with 13 bases lining up with TRBD2. The CDR3 extends over 15 amino acids. With V trimmed by 4 bases and J by 7 bases, 7 bases remained unmatched. Germline CDR1 is SGHVS and CDR2 is FNYEAQ. DNA of the CDR3: TGTGCCAGCAGCTCGGGACTAGCGGGATCGTTAGAGCAGTACTTC. Translation gives CASSSGLAGSLEQYF. Filled out from reference TRBV7-6 and TRBJ2-7, the complete variable domain reads GAGVSQSPRYKVTKRGQDVALRCDPISGHVSLYWYRQALGQGPEFLTYFNYEAQQDKSGLPNDRFSAERPEGSISTLTIQRTEQRDSAMYRCASSSGLAGSLEQYFGPGTRLTVT.

The chain joins TRBV19 to TRBJ1-2; tentatively, D is TRBD1 (5 bases). CDR1 is LNHDA and CDR2 is SQIVND in the germline V gene (reference sequence). The CDR3 is 15 residues long. The V gene lost 3 bases and the J gene lost 0 bases, with 11 bases spanning the gap. CDR3 protein: CASSIPGGANYGYTF. The CDR3 DNA is TGTGCCAGTAGTATCCCCGGGGGTGCTAACTATGGCTACACCTTC. Complete variable domain (other parts from reference TRBV19 and TRBJ1-2): DGGITQSPKYLFRKEGQNVTLSCEQNLNHDAMYWYRQDPGQGLRLIYYSQIVNDFQKGDIAEGYSVSREKKESFPLTVTSAQKNPTAFYLCASSIPGGANYGYTFGSGTRLTVV.

The chain employs TRBV6-4 and TRBJ1-6, with no clear D. CDR1 is MRHNA and CDR2 is SNTAGT in the germline V gene. Trimming cost V 3 bases and J 9 bases, with 12 bases left between them. The CDR3 sequence is 14 residues long. CDR3 loop: CASSDLAGGSPLHF. CDR3 DNA: TGTGCCAGCAGTGATTTAGCAGGAGGTTCACCCCTCCACTTT.

The genes are TRBV10-1 and TRBJ2-5; 8 bases match TRBD2. From germline, CDR1 is WNHNN and CDR2 SYGVQD (reference sequence). After removal of 3 bases from V and 2 bases from J, the junction contained 5 bases not matched to a gene. This CDR3 is 15 amino acids long. In DNA form, the CDR3 reads TGCGCCAGCAGTGATATAGCGGGGAGTCAAGAGACCCAGTACTTC. This sequence encodes CASSDIAGSQETQYF.

The chain has TRBV27 and TRBJ1-2; TRBD1 matches at 10 bases. V dropped 4 bases and J dropped 6; count of bases not matched to a gene: 11. Germline-derived CDR1 and CDR2 are MNHEY and SMNVEV (reference sequence). CDR3 size: 16 residues. CDR3 coding DNA: TGTGCCAGCAGTTCAATTCCCCCGGGACAGGGGAATGGCTACACCTTC. This translates into CASSSIPPGQGNGYTF.